This TCR beta chain was recovered during a study of CD8+ T cells in alopecia areata. Study-wide results and caveats: Tissue-resident alphabeta T cells belonging to normal skin likewise get sequenced within scalp specimens. Unlike in mice, where it was clearer, TCR sharing across patients was less clear, possibly HLA-related. Clonality was higher in lesional than normal scalp, especially in alopecia totalis/universalis.

This CDR3 has 15 amino acids. The germline CDR1 and CDR2 sequences are MNHNY and SVGAGI (reference sequence). V lost 2 bases to trimming and J lost 9 bases, with 17 bases between them. To note about this clone: The antigen is not known.

Reverse transcribed after extraction, RNA yielded cDNA as the sequencing template. The method was immunoSEQ multiplex PCR; TCRdb's version includes in-frame clones alone and lacks a portion of them. The sample gives some 170,000 clones, about 66% of which show up once; roughly an eighth is in the top ten. As part of sample collection, lesional scalp punch biopsies and peripheral blood were taken from alopecia areata patients. Source: CD8+ T cells sorted from blood, taken at week 0. The sequence was obtained from a human donor with alopecia areata. The chain is built from TRBV6-6 and TRBJ2-1; the D gene is possibly TRBD1 (6 bases). The CDR3 loop is CASSYQGTLVGEQFF. The CDR3 DNA sequence: TGTGCCAGCAGTTACCAGGGGACACTGGTAGGTGAGCAGTTCTTC.